Below, one T cell receptor beta chain is given with its context. Its target is unknown. This specimen comes from a study of prognosis after radiotherapy for stage I lung cancer. CT and PET/CT found no node involvement in any patient, and none had received chemotherapy or radiotherapy before or had other malignancies. Study-level points and caveats: Unique TCR clone counts fell after stereotactic body radiation therapy, median around 10,000 versus 6,900.

V shed 2 bases, J shed 7 bases, and the junction held 10 bases outside the gene matches. This CDR3 contains 16 residues. In germline, CDR1 is MNHEY, CDR2 SMNVEV (reference sequence). Two rounds of multiplex PCR amplified TCR beta CDR3 from genomic DNA. The first round of PCR was done with primers that matched each TRBV and TRBJ gene. TCRdb re-called the multiplex PCR reads through MiXCR, storing one row per CDR3 protein. In the table there are about 16,000 distinct CDR3 sequences, approximately 31% of which are singletons. The TCR originated in a donor over 45 with non-small cell lung cancer. Specimen: PBMCs, collected before or after stereotactic body radiation therapy (not recorded which). The rearrangement links TRBV27 to TRBJ2-1; 8 bases fit TRBD2. The DNA for the CDR3 is TGTGCCAGCAGTTTACGAGCGGGAGACTTTCGGAATGAGCAGTTCTTC. Residues: CASSLRAGDFRNEQFF.